The 29 T cell receptor beta chains below all came from one sample that was sequenced in a study of shared clonotypes between healthy human individuals (dated by TCRdb to the early 2020s). CD8 naive samples were CD45RO-negative cells positively selected for CCR7, giving a CD45RA+CCR7+ population that excluded TemRA cells. Libraries were constructed by the immunoSEQ multiplex PCR assay. TCRdb re-hosts the immuneACCESS table, in-frame sequences only. Its copies lack some clones; in the studies checked, an unresolved V gene accounts for under half of them, and the cause for the rest is not known. Present in this sample are fewer than 800,000 clones, about 91% of which were seen just once. The ten largest clones add up to 24% of the sample. Sequences were obtained from naive CD8+ T cells sorted from blood. The label giving this sample's cell subset or site can be read as: CD45RA+CCR7+. The receptors come from a man under 40 in good health.

This clone was observed once. The chain carries TRBV11-2 and TRBJ2-5, with TRBD2 matching over 11 bases. From germline, CDR1 is SGHAT and CDR2 FQNNGV. Losses at the gene ends were 5 bases for V and 2 bases for J; bases not matched to a gene: 4. The CDR3 runs to 15 residues. The CDR3 nucleotides read TGTGCCAGCAGCCCGGGACTAGCGGCTCAAGAGACCCAGTACTTC. As protein: CASSPGLAAQETQYF.

The CDR3 nucleotides read TGTGCCAGCAGCTCCAGCAGACTCATCGGACGGGTACCAGGAAAACTGTTTTTT. Residues: CASSSSRLIGRVPGKLFF. V is TRBV25-1 and J is TRBJ1-4, with no clear D. Germline assignment: CDR1 MGHDK and CDR2 SYGVNS. The CDR3 runs to 18 residues. V lost 6 bases and J 10 bases, leaving 30 bases between the germline ends.

V and J are TRBV5-8 and TRBJ2-3; 10 bases match TRBD2. This CDR3 is built from 15 residues. Germline trimming cut 0 bases from V and 4 bases from J; bases unmatched to any gene: 2. The germline V gene has CDR1 SGHTS and CDR2 YDEGEE. CDR3 nucleotide sequence: TGTGCCAGCAGCTTGGGGCTAGCGGGAGCAGATACGCAGTATTTT. This encodes CASSLGLAGADTQYF. The entire variable domain, with the rest obtained from reference TRBV5-8 and TRBJ2-3, is as follows: EAGVTQSPTHLIKTRGQQATLRCSPISGHTSVYWYQQALGLGLQFLLWYDEGEERNRGNFPPRFSGRQFPNYSSELNVNALELEDSALYLCASSLGLAGADTQYFGPGTRLTVL.

This clone has only one observation. The chain couples TRBV19 to TRBJ1-5; D gene ambiguous. Per the germline V gene, CDR1 is LNHDA and CDR2 is SQIVND (reference sequence). With 4 bases removed from V and 7 bases from J, the gap between germline ends came to 2 bases. The CDR3 length is 10 residues. The CDR3, as DNA: TGTGCCAGTAGTAACCAGCCCCAGCATTTT. Amino acid sequence: CASSNQPQHF.

The V and J genes are TRBV29-1 and TRBJ1-1; no reliable D call. This CDR3 comprises 13 residues. Trimming removed 4 bases from V and 0 bases from J, with 9 bases in between. Germline V gene sequence: CDR1 SQVTM, CDR2 ANQGSEA. The CDR3 DNA sequence: TGCAGCGTTGCGTCTCGTCTGAACACTGAAGCTTTCTTT. Amino acids: CSVASRLNTEAFF.

Points on this clone: In the same sample, other DNA sequences code for this CDR3. This chain joins TRBV11-2 and TRBJ1-5; no clear D gene. CDR1 SGHAT and CDR2 FQNNGV come from the germline V gene. CDR3 length: 14 amino acids. Deletions cut 5 bases from V and 3 bases from J, with 11 bases between. CDR3 nucleotide sequence: TGTGCCAGCAGCCTCGGACCGATCAATCAGCCCCAGCATTTT. Protein sequence: CASSLGPINQPQHF.

CDR3: CASSAREAGELFF. In nucleotides, the CDR3 is TGTGCCAGCAGTGCCAGGGAGGCCGGGGAGCTGTTTTTT. The chain couples TRBV6-1 to TRBJ2-2; a weak D match, TRBD2 (6 bases). This CDR3 region has 13 residues. Per the germline V gene, CDR1 is MNHNS and CDR2 is SASEGT. Trimming took off 4 bases at V and 6 bases at J, with 9 bases between the two ends.

The chain links TRBV7-9 to TRBJ2-1, with 9 positions matching TRBD2. The CDR3 is made up of 17 amino acids. V was clipped by 6 bases and J by 5 bases; unmatched bases: 14. From germline, CDR1 is SEHNR and CDR2 FQNEAQ (reference sequence). This CDR3 reads CASRNDEGLALNNEQFF. The DNA for the CDR3 is TGTGCCAGCAGGAACGACGAGGGACTAGCCTTAAACAATGAGCAGTTCTTC.

V usage is TRBV11-2 and J usage is TRBJ2-3; 12 bases line up with TRBD1. This CDR3 region has 17 residues. Germline assignment: CDR1 SGHAT and CDR2 FQNNGV. The ends lost 3 bases at V and 4 bases at J; junction bases unmatched: 8. The CDR3 DNA sequence: TGTGCCAGCAGCTTGGGACAGGGGGCGAAAGGACCAGATACGCAGTATTTT. Its translation: CASSLGQGAKGPDTQYF.

This chain uses TRBV29-1 with TRBJ2-3; no clear D gene. CDR1 and CDR2 (germline): SQVTM, ANQGSEA. V was pared by 0 bases and J by 5 bases, with 12 bases between. The CDR3 has 14 amino acids. In DNA form, the CDR3 reads TGCAGCGTTGAAGACAGGAAAACGGGAGATACGCAGTATTTT. It encodes CSVEDRKTGDTQYF.

The chain couples TRBV4-1 to TRBJ1-5; D uncertain. Trimming removed 1 base from V and 3 bases from J, with 10 bases in between. Germline V lookup: CDR1 MGHRA, CDR2 YSYEKL. CDR3 length equals 15 residues. CDR3 residues: CASSQVDNSNQPQHF. In DNA form, the CDR3 reads TGCGCCAGCAGCCAAGTAGACAACTCCAATCAGCCCCAGCATTTT.

The chain links TRBV11-2 to TRBJ2-3; 7 bases map to TRBD2. CDR1 and CDR2 from the germline V gene are SGHAT and FQNNGV. Losses at the gene ends were 0 bases for V and 3 bases for J; bases not matched to a gene: 0. The CDR3 consists of 14 residues. The CDR3 protein is CASSLERGTDTQYF. In DNA, the CDR3 is TGTGCCAGCAGCTTAGAGCGGGGGACAGATACGCAGTATTTT.

CDR3 nucleotide sequence: TGTGCCAGCAGCGTAGCAGACTCTGGGGCCAACGTCCTGACTTTC. It yields the protein CASSVADSGANVLTF. This chain links TRBV9 with TRBJ2-6; no definite D call. In germline, CDR1 is SGDLS, CDR2 YYNGEE. Trimming stripped 0 bases from V and 0 bases from J, with 4 bases between. This CDR3 spans 15 amino acids.

On this clone itself: Other DNA sequences in the sample encode the same CDR3. The chain carries TRBV19 and TRBJ2-7; 7 nucleotides align to TRBD1. This CDR3 has 14 residues. V shed 3 bases, J shed 0 bases, and the junction held 2 bases outside the gene matches. The germline gives CDR1 LNHDA, CDR2 SQIVND (reference sequence). Here the CDR3 DNA reads TGTGCCAGTAGTATGACAGGGAGCTCCTACGAGCAGTACTTC. Protein product: CASSMTGSSYEQYF.

The chain recombines TRBV27 with TRBJ2-7, with TRBD2 matching over 9 bases. The CDR3 contains 18 residues. Germline V gene data show CDR1 as MNHEY and CDR2 as SMNVEV (reference sequence). V trimming: 10 bases; J trimming: 0 bases; junction bases outside the gene matches: 19. The CDR3 protein is CATQGVGLSGSVSYEQYF. The CDR3 DNA is TGTGCCACCCAGGGCGTCGGACTTAGCGGGAGCGTCTCCTACGAGCAGTACTTC.

The chain carries TRBV27 and TRBJ2-2; D perhaps matches TRBD2 (5 bases). Germline V CDR1 and CDR2: MNHEY, SMNVEV (reference sequence). V lost 2 bases and J lost 7, with 11 bases in between. The CDR3 sequence is 14 residues long. CDR3 sequence: CASSLQLAIGELFF. CDR3 bases: TGTGCCAGCAGTTTACAGCTAGCCATCGGGGAGCTGTTTTTT.

V gene TRBV15 combines with J gene TRBJ1-1; a weak D match, TRBD1 (6 bases). The germline V gene has CDR1 LNHNV and CDR2 YYDKDF (reference sequence). V dropped 5 bases and J dropped 1 base, with 11 bases sitting between them. CDR3 size: 14 residues. The CDR3 here is CATSVRDKNTEAFF. The CDR3 bases are TGTGCCACCAGCGTCCGGGACAAGAACACTGAAGCTTTCTTT.

The chain is built from TRBV7-9 and TRBJ1-2, with no clear D. The CDR3 is 14 amino acids. Deletions cut 5 bases from V and 0 bases from J, with 10 bases between. Germline CDR1 and CDR2: SEHNR and FQNEAQ (reference sequence). The CDR3 reads CASSTRPPNYGYTF. Here the CDR3 DNA reads TGTGCCAGCAGCACCCGTCCGCCTAACTATGGCTACACCTTC.

The rearrangement joins TRBV19 to TRBJ2-1; 10 bases map to TRBD2. Germline CDR1 reads LNHDA; CDR2 reads SQIVND (reference sequence). V lost 5 bases and J lost 10; bases outside the gene matches: 11. There are 15 residues in the CDR3. The CDR3 DNA is TGTGCCAGTAGTCCCGCCAGCGGGAGGGTTGGGGAGCAGTTCTTC. Protein: CASSPASGRVGEQFF.

The genes are TRBV28 and TRBJ1-5; the match to TRBD1 covers 9 bases. V shed 4 bases, J shed 5 bases, and the junction held 3 bases outside the gene matches. Germline V gene sequence: CDR1 MDHEN, CDR2 SYDVKM. The CDR3 is made up of 14 amino acids. This chain's CDR3 is CASSWDREDQPQHF. The CDR3 nucleotides read TGTGCCAGCAGTTGGGACAGGGAGGATCAGCCCCAGCATTTT.

This chain links TRBV7-9 with TRBJ2-7, with D tentatively TRBD1 (6 bases). Per germline, CDR1 SEHNR and CDR2 FQNEAQ (reference sequence). V dropped 5 bases and J dropped 3 bases, with 14 bases sitting between them. The CDR3 runs 14 residues. The CDR3 region has the DNA TGTGCCAGCAGCCAACAGGGAAGGCGCTACGAGCAGTACTTC. It codes for CASSQQGRRYEQYF. Complete variable domain (other parts from reference TRBV7-9 and TRBJ2-7): DTGVSQNPRHKITKRGQNVTFRCDPISEHNRLYWYRQTLGQGPEFLTYFQNEAQLEKSRLLSDRFSAERPKGSFSTLEIQRTEQGDSAMYLCASSQQGRRYEQYFGPGTRLTVT.

This chain connects TRBV25-1 to TRBJ2-1; 9 nucleotides match TRBD2. Germline trimming cut 5 bases from V and 1 base from J; bases unmatched to any gene: 6. CDR3 size: 16 residues. In germline, CDR1 is MGHDK, CDR2 SYGVNS. The CDR3 bases are TGTGCCAGCAGTACCTCGACTAGCGGTTCCTACAATGAGCAGTTCTTC. Its translation: CASSTSTSGSYNEQFF.

The chain has TRBV19 and TRBJ2-7; 8 nucleotides agree with TRBD1. The V gene's germline CDR1 is LNHDA and CDR2 SQIVND (reference sequence). Losses at the gene ends were 7 bases for V and 2 bases for J; bases not matched to a gene: 7. This CDR3 contains 14 residues. The CDR3: CASTIGTGAYEQYF. CDR3 nucleotide sequence: TGTGCCAGTACTATTGGGACAGGAGCCTACGAGCAGTACTTC.

The chain employs TRBV28 and TRBJ2-1, with D possibly being TRBD2 (5 bases). Trimming removed 7 bases at V and 0 bases at J, with 13 bases between. CDR1 MDHEN and CDR2 SYDVKM come from the germline V gene. There are 15 residues in the CDR3. CDR3 nucleotides: TGTGCCAGCACACTTGGGAGAGGCTCCTACAATGAGCAGTTCTTC. It codes for CASTLGRGSYNEQFF.

This rearrangement joins TRBV9 to TRBJ2-5; D unclear. The CDR3 loop spans 12 amino acids. V lost 4 bases, J lost 0 bases, and 4 bases lay in between. Germline CDR1 SGDLS, CDR2 YYNGEE. The CDR3 here is CASSTNQETQYF. Written as DNA, the CDR3 is TGTGCCAGCAGCACGAACCAAGAGACCCAGTACTTC.

The rearrangement joins TRBV11-3 to TRBJ2-2; D gene uncertain. Trimming removed 5 bases at V and 4 bases at J, with 20 bases between. The germline gives CDR1 SGHNT, CDR2 YENEEA. This CDR3 spans 17 amino acids. For the CDR3, the DNA is TGTGCCAGCAGCCCATGGGGTCTCCCTCCATTCACCGGGGAGCTGTTTTTT. Its protein product is CASSPWGLPPFTGELFF.

The chain links TRBV30 to TRBJ2-1; no reliable D call. V was clipped by 0 bases and J by 7 bases, with 10 bases between them. Germline-derived CDR1 and CDR2 are GTSNPN and SVGIG (reference sequence). The CDR3 extends over 13 amino acids. The CDR3 is CAWSVLSSNEQFF. In DNA form, the CDR3 reads TGTGCCTGGAGTGTACTATCGAGTAATGAGCAGTTCTTC.

CDR3 coding DNA: TGTGCCAGCAGCTTAGCTGGTCGGCCCAGGACCACTGAAGCTTTCTTT. It translates to CASSLAGRPRTTEAFF. The chain is built from TRBV7-2 and TRBJ1-1; D remains ambiguous. V was cut by 0 bases and J by 4 bases, with 15 bases left in between. Germline CDR1 SGHTA, CDR2 FQGNSA. CDR3 length: 16 amino acids.

This chain connects TRBV11-2 to TRBJ2-7; D not certain. The CDR3 totals 17 residues. Trimming took off 1 base at V and 0 bases at J, with 16 bases between the two ends. Germline V gene lookup returns CDR1 SGHAT and CDR2 FQNNGV. This chain's CDR3 is CASSLVPGPTPSYEQYF. CDR3 coding DNA: TGTGCCAGCAGCTTAGTCCCCGGGCCCACACCCTCCTACGAGCAGTACTTC.